This T cell receptor (beta chain) is from a study of identical twins. Study-wide results and caveats: Cord blood beta clonotypes present at high abundance carried fewer insertions; no such pattern appeared in memory repertoires. Some out-of-frame alpha sequences were shared by twins, and these showed excess low generation probability.

Each CDR3 protein is one row after TCRdb ran MiXCR on the 5' RACE reads. This table has approximately 220,000 distinct CDR3 sequences, approximately 6.8% appearing once. A note on this clonotype: What it binds is not known.

Every one of the donors was a healthy Caucasian. The germline V and J ends were trimmed by 5 bases and 5 bases, with 13 bases remaining between them. The germline CDR1 and CDR2 sequences are LGHDT and YNNKEL (reference sequence). The CDR3 consists of 15 residues. This sample was also put to use in a study of yellow fever vaccine responses in identical twins. According to that study: Convergence reportedly seemed to mark part of the twins' vaccine T cell response, with personalization marking the rest.

The receptor was derived from a woman aged 18-29 years in good health. Source material: CD8+ T cells sorted from blood. The J gene is TRBJ1-6, the V gene TRBV3-1; D possibly corresponds to TRBD1 (5 bases). In DNA, the CDR3 is TGTGCCAGCAGCTCTGCGGGACGTCATAATTCACCCCTCCACTTT. This sequence encodes CASSSAGRHNSPLHF.